A single sample gave rise to the 19 T cell receptor beta chains below, sequenced in a study of T-cell reconstitution after alpha-beta-depleted transplantation in children (dated by TCRdb to 2016 to 2017). Library creation used PCR. The data were produced on an Illumina HiSeq 2500. TCR libraries were prepared with molecular barcoding, using unique molecular identifiers to normalize TCRbeta repertoire quantification. The public sequencing data were trimmed at Q25 with fastp and processed into clonotypes with MiXCR by TCRdb, which kept only in-frame beta chains. Each CDR3 protein gets just one entry, which takes the most common genes and DNA from the rows behind it. This sample is represented by hundreds of thousands of distinct CDR3 sequences; around 13% of them were singletons. The ten largest account for 0.79% of the sample. What the treatment or condition label conveys for this sample: allogeneic hematopoietic cell transplantation with graft depleted of TCRalphabeta T cells and CD19 B cells.

The input for sequencing was PBMCs, taken before TCRalphabeta/CD19-depleted stem cell transplant. All receptors derive from a girl aged 2 to 9 with congenital amegakaryocytic thrombocytopenia, due to receive a stem cell transplant.

As to this clonotype: It may be a read error: a sequence one base away is much more abundant. The chain joins TRBV20-1 to TRBJ2-5; no definite D call. V lost 4 bases and J 0 bases, leaving 12 bases between the germline ends. The CDR3 contains 14 residues. CDR1 is DFQATT and CDR2 is SNEGSKA in the germline V gene (reference sequence). The CDR3 reads CSAIKWANQETQYF. The DNA of the CDR3 is TGCAGTGCTATAAAGTGGGCCAACCAAGAGACCCAGTACTTC.

The J gene is TRBJ2-7, the V gene TRBV28; either TRBD1 or TRBD2 may supply D (8 bases each). The CDR3 is 18 residues long. With 5 bases removed from V and 0 bases from J, the gap between germline ends came to 23 bases. Germline assignment: CDR1 MDHEN and CDR2 SYDVKM. CDR3 nucleotide sequence: TGTGCCAGCAGTGATCCAGGGGGCTCCAGCGGGAGCTCCTACGAGCAGTACTTC. It specifies CASSDPGGSSGSSYEQYF.

V usage is TRBV30 and J usage is TRBJ2-3; D is possibly TRBD1 (5 bases). The germline V gene encodes CDR1 GTSNPN and CDR2 SVGIG (reference sequence). The CDR3 extends over 12 amino acids. The V and J ends lost 0 bases and 10 bases respectively, with 11 bases between them. CDR3 in DNA: TGTGCCTGGAGTGTAGGGGCTGCTCCGCAGTATTTT. Translation: CAWSVGAAPQYF. Full variable domain (outside the CDR3, taken from reference TRBV30 and TRBJ2-3): SQTIHQWPATLVQPVGSPLSLECTVEGTSNPNLYWYRQAAGRGLQLLFYSVGIGQISSEVPQNLSASRPQDRQFILSSKKLLLSDSGFYLCAWSVGAAPQYFGPGTRLTVL.

This sequence joins TRBV28 and TRBJ2-7; 7 nucleotides agree with TRBD1. V gave up 5 bases and J gave up 7 bases; unmatched junction bases: 5. Germline CDR1 and CDR2: MDHEN and SYDVKM. The CDR3 runs 12 residues. The CDR3 region is CASSTGQREQYF. The CDR3 DNA sequence: TGTGCCAGCAGTACGGGACAGCGGGAGCAGTACTTC.

This clonotype was observed at least ten times. The V gene is TRBV7-2, the J gene TRBJ2-2; 12 bases are a match to TRBD2. CDR1 is SGHTA and CDR2 is FQGNSA in the germline V gene. J gave up 5 bases and V 4 bases, and 2 bases lay outside the gene matches. CDR3 length: 15 amino acids. CDR3 bases: TGTGCCAGCAGCTGGACTAGCGGGACGACCGGGGAGCTGTTTTTT. This encodes CASSWTSGTTGELFF.

Many counts were recorded for this clonotype. The chain employs TRBV29-1 and TRBJ2-2; D not resolved. The V and J ends lost 2 bases and 5 bases respectively, with 12 bases between them. This CDR3 comprises 14 residues. Germline V gene lookup returns CDR1 SQVTM and CDR2 ANQGSEA. The CDR3 region is CSVESEAGTGELFF. The DNA for the CDR3 is TGCAGCGTTGAATCCGAGGCTGGAACCGGGGAGCTGTTTTTT.

The CDR3: CASSLEGIFGTQYF. The CDR3, as DNA: TGTGCCAGCAGCTTAGAAGGAATCTTTGGGACCCAGTACTTC. The chain has TRBV11-2 and TRBJ2-5, with D unclear. Between the trimmed V and J ends, which lost 0 bases and 7 bases, there was a span of 12 bases. CDR3 length equals 14 residues. CDR1 and CDR2 from the germline V gene are SGHAT and FQNNGV. The whole variable domain, filled in from reference TRBV11-2 and TRBJ2-5, reads EAGVAQSPRYKIIEKRQSVAFWCNPISGHATLYWYQQILGQGPKLLIQFQNNGVVDDSQLPKDRFSAERLKGVDSTLKIQPAKLEDSAVYLCASSLEGIFGTQYFGPGTRLLVL.

This clonotype appeared a few times. The genes are TRBV6-5 and TRBJ1-2; D is uncertain. From germline, CDR1 is MNHEY and CDR2 SVGAGI. The V end was cut by 0 bases, the J end by 6 bases, with 8 bases between. CDR3 length: 13 amino acids. CDR3 loop: CASSYSKWDGYTF. CDR3 bases: TGTGCCAGCAGTTACTCGAAATGGGATGGCTACACCTTC.

This chain connects TRBV6-1 to TRBJ2-4; 7 bases line up with TRBD2. In germline, CDR1 is MNHNS, CDR2 SASEGT. The V segment lost 6 bases and the J segment 9 bases; nucleotides outside the gene matches: 11. CDR3 length: 14 amino acids. The chain's CDR3 is CASSPRREYSIQYF. CDR3 coding DNA: TGTGCCAGCAGCCCTCGGCGGGAGTATAGCATTCAGTACTTC.

The sample holds many counts of this clonotype. The chain combines TRBV10-3 with TRBJ2-1; weak D call: TRBD2 (6 bases). The ends were cut back, 6 bases at V and 4 bases at J, with 13 bases in the middle. The CDR3 spans 14 residues. Germline V CDR1 and CDR2: ENHRY, SYGVKD. CDR3 sequence: CAIRQAGPYNEQFF. The CDR3 coding sequence is TGTGCCATCAGACAAGCGGGCCCTTACAATGAGCAGTTCTTC.

This clonotype was observed at least ten times. This sequence joins TRBV12-3 or TRBV12-4 and TRBJ2-3; 12 bases are shared with TRBD2. Trimming at V came to 6 bases and at J to 3 bases, leaving 13 bases not matched to a gene. This CDR3 has 18 residues. CDR3 sequence (DNA): TGTGCCAGCAGAGAGACTAGCGGGAGAAGATTCGCGACAGATACGCAGTATTTT. This encodes CASRETSGRRFATDTQYF.

The chain has TRBV12-3 or TRBV12-4 and TRBJ1-2; 8 bases agree with TRBD1. J was trimmed by 2 bases and V by 6 bases; bases with no gene match: 8. The CDR3 is 15 residues long. CDR3 sequence reads: CASSAGTGINYGYTF. The CDR3 DNA reads TGTGCCAGCAGCGCCGGGACAGGAATAAACTATGGCTACACCTTC.

This clonotype was seen repeatedly, ten times or more. The rearrangement links TRBV12-3 or TRBV12-4 to TRBJ1-5; D call uncertain. Trimming removed 6 bases at V and 2 bases at J, with 11 bases between. The CDR3 runs to 14 residues. As DNA, the CDR3 is TGTGCCAGCAGGGCTATAGGTGGCAATCAGCCCCAGCATTTT. This encodes CASRAIGGNQPQHF.

This clonotype was recorded a few times. The chain carries TRBV5-1 and TRBJ2-1; a weak D match, TRBD2 (6 bases). V gave up 1 base and J gave up 0 bases, with 14 bases separating them. CDR1 SGHRS and CDR2 YFSETQ come from the germline V gene. CDR3 length: 17 residues. CDR3 bases: TGCGCCAGCAGCTTGTGGGGGTGGGAGGCCTCCTACAATGAGCAGTTCTTC. Translated: CASSLWGWEASYNEQFF.

This clonotype was detected only a few times. This chain links TRBV7-3 with TRBJ2-7; perhaps TRBD2 as D (6 bases). The V end was cut by 5 bases, the J end by 2 bases, with 16 bases between. This CDR3 contains 15 residues. Germline loops: CDR1 SGHTA, CDR2 FQGTGA. This chain's CDR3 is CASSRGGTATYEQYF. CDR3 nucleotide sequence: TGTGCCAGCAGCAGAGGCGGGACGGCAACCTACGAGCAGTACTTC. Full variable domain (outside the CDR3, taken from reference TRBV7-3 and TRBJ2-7): GAGVSQTPSNKVTEKGKYVELRCDPISGHTALYWYRQSLGQGPEFLIYFQGTGAADDSGLPNDRFFAVRPEGSVSTLKIQRTERGDSAVYLCASSRGGTATYEQYFGPGTRLTVT.

This clonotype was recorded many times. The V gene is TRBV5-1, the J gene TRBJ2-1, with D possibly called TRBD1 or TRBD2 (7 bases each). CDR3 length equals 13 residues. Germline CDR1 SGHRS, CDR2 YFSETQ. V shed 4 bases and J shed 8 bases, with 13 bases lying between them. Here the CDR3 DNA reads TGCGCCAGCAGCCTGACAGGGAGGGATGAGCAGTTCTTC. This encodes CASSLTGRDEQFF.

This clonotype was observed at least ten times. J is TRBJ2-2 and V is TRBV20-1, with D possibly being TRBD2 (5 bases). Germline CDR1 reads DFQATT; CDR2 reads SNEGSKA (reference sequence). This CDR3 has 12 residues. V shed 6 bases and J shed 4 bases, with 9 bases lying between them. CDR3 sequence (DNA): TGCAGTGCACTAGGCGTCACCGGGGAGCTGTTTTTT. Translated, it gives CSALGVTGELFF.

This sequence joins TRBV20-1 and TRBJ2-1; possible D gene TRBD2, 5 bases. Germline V gene sequence: CDR1 DFQATT, CDR2 SNEGSKA (reference sequence). Trimming cost V 5 bases and J 3 bases, with 11 bases left between them. CDR3 length: 13 amino acids. This chain's CDR3 is CSASGVLYNEQFF. CDR3 nucleotides: TGCAGTGCTTCCGGGGTCCTCTACAATGAGCAGTTCTTC.

The table lists this clonotype with a count of one. This clone may be a read error of a much larger clone one base away. The genes are TRBV20-1 and TRBJ2-7, with D perhaps matching TRBD2 (5 bases). There are 10 residues in the CDR3. In germline, CDR1 is DFQATT, CDR2 SNEGSKA (reference sequence). CDR3 DNA: TGCAGTGCCCTAGGAGGAGAGCAGTCCTTC. Amino acids: CSALGGEQSF.